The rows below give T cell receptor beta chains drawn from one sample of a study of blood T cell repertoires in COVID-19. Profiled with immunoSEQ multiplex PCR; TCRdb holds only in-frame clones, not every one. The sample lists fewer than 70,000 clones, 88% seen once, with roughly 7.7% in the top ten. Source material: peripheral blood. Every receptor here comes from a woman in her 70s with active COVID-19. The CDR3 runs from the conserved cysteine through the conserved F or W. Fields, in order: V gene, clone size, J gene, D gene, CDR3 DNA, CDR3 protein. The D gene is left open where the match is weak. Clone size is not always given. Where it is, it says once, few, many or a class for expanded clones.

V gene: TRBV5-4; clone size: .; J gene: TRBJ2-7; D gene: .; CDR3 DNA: TGTGCCAGCAGCTTGGACAGATCCTCCTACGAGCAGTACTTC; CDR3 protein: CASSLDRSSYEQYF
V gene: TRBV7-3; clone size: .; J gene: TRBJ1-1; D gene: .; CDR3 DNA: TGTGCCAGCAGCCCTTACATATACACTGAAGCTTTCTTT; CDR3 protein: CASSPYIYTEAFF
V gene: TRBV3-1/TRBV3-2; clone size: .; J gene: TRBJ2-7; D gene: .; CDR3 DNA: TGTGCCAGCAGCCAGGGGCCGGAGGGGCTAACCTACGAGCAGTACTTC; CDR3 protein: CASSQGPEGLTYEQYF
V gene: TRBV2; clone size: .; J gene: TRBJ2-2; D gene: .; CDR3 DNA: TGTGCCAGCAGTGCCCACCTAGTCTCGAACACCGGGGAGCTGTTTTTT; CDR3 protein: CASSAHLVSNTGELFF
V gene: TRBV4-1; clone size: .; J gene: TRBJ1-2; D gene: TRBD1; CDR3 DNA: TGCGCCAGCAGCCAAGGAGGGACAGGGAAAGAGTATGGCTACACCTTC; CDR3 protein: CASSQGGTGKEYGYTF
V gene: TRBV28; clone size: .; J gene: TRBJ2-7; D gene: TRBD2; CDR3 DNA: TGTGCCAGCAGTTTATGGTCAGCGGGAGAGGTCGAGCAGTACTTC; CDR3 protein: CASSLWSAGEVEQYF
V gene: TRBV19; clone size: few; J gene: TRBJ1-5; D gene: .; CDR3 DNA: TGTGCCAGTAGTATAGAATCCCGACAGGCCGATCAGCCCCAGCATTTT; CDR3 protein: CASSIESRQADQPQHF
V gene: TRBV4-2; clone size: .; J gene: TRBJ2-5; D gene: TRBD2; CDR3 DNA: TGTGCCAGCAGCCAAGCTTCCGGGGGGGGTGAAGAGACCCAGTACTTC; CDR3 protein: CASSQASGGGEETQYF
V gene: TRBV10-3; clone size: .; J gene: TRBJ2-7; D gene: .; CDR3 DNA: TGTGCCATCAGTGGGTCGAGAGAGCAGTACTTC; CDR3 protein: CAISGSREQYF
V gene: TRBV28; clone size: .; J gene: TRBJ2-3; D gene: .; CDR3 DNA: TGTGCCAGCAGTTCCCCGACCGGGGAGACAGATACGCAGTATTTT; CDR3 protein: CASSSPTGETDTQYF
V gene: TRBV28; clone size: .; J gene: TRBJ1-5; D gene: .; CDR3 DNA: TGTGCCAGCAGTAAATTCGACAGGTCAGGCGGGCCCCAGCATTTT; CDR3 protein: CASSKFDRSGGPQHF
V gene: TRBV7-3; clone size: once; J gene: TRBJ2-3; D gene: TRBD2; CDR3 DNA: TGTGCCAGCAGCTCCTCTAGCGGGACTAGCACAGATACGCAGTATTTT; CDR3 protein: CASSSSSGTSTDTQYF
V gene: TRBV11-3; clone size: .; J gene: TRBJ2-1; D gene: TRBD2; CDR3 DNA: TGTGCCAGCAGCCTCGGACTAGCGGGAGCTTTCGATGAGCAGTTCTTC; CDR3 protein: CASSLGLAGAFDEQFF
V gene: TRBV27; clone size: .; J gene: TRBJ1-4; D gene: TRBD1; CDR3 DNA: TGTGCCAGCAGTTCCGGGACAGCTAATGAAAAACTGTTTTTT; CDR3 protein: CASSSGTANEKLFF
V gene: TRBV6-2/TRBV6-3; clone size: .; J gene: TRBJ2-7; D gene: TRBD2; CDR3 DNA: TGTGCCAGCAGTCCGGGACTAGCGGCCTCCGAGCAGTACTTC; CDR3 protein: CASSPGLAASEQYF
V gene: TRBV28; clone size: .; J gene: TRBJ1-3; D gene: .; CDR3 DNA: TGTGCCAGCACTACTTTGACACTGAGCTCTGGAAACACCATATATTTT; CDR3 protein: CASTTLTLSSGNTIYF
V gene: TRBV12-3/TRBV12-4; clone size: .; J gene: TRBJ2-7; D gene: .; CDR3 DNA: TGTGCCAGCAGTTTAGTGGACCGGGGCGAGCAGTACTTC; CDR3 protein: CASSLVDRGEQYF
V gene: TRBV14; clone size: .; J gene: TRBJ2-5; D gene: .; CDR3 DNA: TGTGCCAGCAGCCAAGGTCGGGCTAGCGTGGGAGAGACCCAGTACTTC; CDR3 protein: CASSQGRASVGETQYF
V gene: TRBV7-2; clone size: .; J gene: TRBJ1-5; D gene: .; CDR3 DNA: TGTGCCAGCGGAGAGGGTGGCAATCAGCCCCAGCATTTT; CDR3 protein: CASGEGGNQPQHF
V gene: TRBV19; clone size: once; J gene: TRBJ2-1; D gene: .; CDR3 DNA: TGTGCCAGTAGTATGCAGGGCGGGACGGGTGAGCAGTTCTTC; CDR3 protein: CASSMQGGTGEQFF
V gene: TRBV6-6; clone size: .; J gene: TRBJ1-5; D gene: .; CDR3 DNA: TGTGCCAGCAGTTACCCAGGGTCCAATCAGCCCCAGCATTTT; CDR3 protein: CASSYPGSNQPQHF
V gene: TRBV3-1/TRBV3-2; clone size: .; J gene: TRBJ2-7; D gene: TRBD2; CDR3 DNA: TGTGCCAGCAGCCTTAAACTAGCGGGAGGCTACGAGCAGTACTTC; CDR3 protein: CASSLKLAGGYEQYF
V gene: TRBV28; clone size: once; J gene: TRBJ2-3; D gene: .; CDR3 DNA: TGTGCCAGCAGTTTATCGGGTAGCACAGATACGCAGTATTTT; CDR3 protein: CASSLSGSTDTQYF
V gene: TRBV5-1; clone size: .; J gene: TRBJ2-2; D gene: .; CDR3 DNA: TGCGCCAGCAGCTTGGGACCGCAGGGCAGCACCGGGGAGCTGTTTTTT; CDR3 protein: CASSLGPQGSTGELFF
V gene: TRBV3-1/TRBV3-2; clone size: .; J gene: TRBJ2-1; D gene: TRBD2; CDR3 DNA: TGTGCCAGCAGCCAAGGTCCTAGCGGGAGAACATATGAGCAGTTCTTC; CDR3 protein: CASSQGPSGRTYEQFF
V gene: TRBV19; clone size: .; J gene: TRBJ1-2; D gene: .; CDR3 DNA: TGTGCCACCAGAGGGATGGATTATGGCTACACCTTC; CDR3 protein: CATRGMDYGYTF
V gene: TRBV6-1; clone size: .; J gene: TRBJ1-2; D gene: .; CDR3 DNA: TGTGCCAGCAGTGAAGAGGAGACAGTCCTAGGCTATGGCTACACCTTC; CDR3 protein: CASSEEETVLGYGYTF
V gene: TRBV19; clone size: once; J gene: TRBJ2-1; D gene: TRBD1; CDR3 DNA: TGTGCCAGTAGTCCTAAGGGACAGGGGGCGCGCAATGAGCAGTTCTTC; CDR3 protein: CASSPKGQGARNEQFF
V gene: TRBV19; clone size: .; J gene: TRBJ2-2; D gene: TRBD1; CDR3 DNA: TGTGCCATCAGATACCGGGACAGGCTCTACACCGGGGAGCTGTTTTTT; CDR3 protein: CAIRYRDRLYTGELFF
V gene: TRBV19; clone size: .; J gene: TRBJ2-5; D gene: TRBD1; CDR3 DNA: TGTGCCAGTAGCAAACGAAGCCGGGACAGGGGATTGAGGGAGCAGTACTTC; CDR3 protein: CASSKRSRDRGLREQYF
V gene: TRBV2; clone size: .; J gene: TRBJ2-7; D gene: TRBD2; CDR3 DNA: TGTGCCAGCGGGAGGGACGGCTCCTACGAGCAGTACTTC; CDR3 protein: CASGRDGSYEQYF
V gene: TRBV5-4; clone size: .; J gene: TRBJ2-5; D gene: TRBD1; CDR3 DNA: TGTGCCAGCAGCTTTCGCGGACAGGGAGTTCCCCAAGAGACCCAGTACTTC; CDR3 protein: CASSFRGQGVPQETQYF
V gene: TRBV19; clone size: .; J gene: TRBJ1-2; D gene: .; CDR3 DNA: TGTGCCAGTAGTATGACAGGTCGCTTGGACTATGGCTACACCTTC; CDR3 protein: CASSMTGRLDYGYTF
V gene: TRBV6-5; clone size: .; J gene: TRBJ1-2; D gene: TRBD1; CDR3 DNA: TGTGCCAGCAGGGTTGGACAGGGCGTCTATGGCTACACCTTC; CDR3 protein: CASRVGQGVYGYTF
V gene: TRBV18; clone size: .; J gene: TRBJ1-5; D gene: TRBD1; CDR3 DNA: TGTGCCAGCTCACCTACGGGTGGGGCCAGGGGGCATCAGCCCCAGCATTTT; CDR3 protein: CASSPTGGARGHQPQHF
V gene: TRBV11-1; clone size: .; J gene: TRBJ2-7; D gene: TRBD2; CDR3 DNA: TGTGCCAGCAGCTTAGTCAGCGGGAGTCGCTACGAGCAGTACTTC; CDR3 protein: CASSLVSGSRYEQYF